This T cell receptor beta chain appears in the sequencing data of a study of T cell repertoires in cytomegalovirus infection (dated by TCRdb to between 2018 and 2021). Broadly, across the study: Because public TCR beta signatures pointed to carriage of CMV infection together with the matching HLA type, the HLA type of each donor mattered for the analysis. Study-wide conclusions, independent of this receptor: Cumulative frequency of public TCR beta family members discriminated carriers of CMV infection plus the relevant HLA type in this cohort and an independent roughly 320-donor cohort. The ex vivo response was dominated by HLA-C-restricted CMV-specific TCR beta clonotypes, which also provided the single most frequent clonotype in two of eight donors.

The sequencing machine was an Illumina HiSeq 1500. The raw public data were reprocessed by TCRdb itself: fastp quality trimming at Q25, MiXCR clonotype calling, in-frame beta chains only. Identical CDR3 proteins give one entry, which carries the most common genes and DNA. The sample records fewer than 550,000 distinct CDR3 sequences, approximately 11% of which are singletons. The ten biggest clones cover roughly 10% of the sample. CDR3 length: 16 amino acids, cysteine to phenylalanine. Only the CDR3 DNA stays, 48 bases, in frame from base 1. The germline V gene gives CDR1 as SGHVS and CDR2 as FQNEAQ. The germline ends are 9 bases apart after V is trimmed by 0 bases and J by 1 base. This clonotype has at least ten counts. Its cognate antigen has yet to be identified. No clone much larger than this one lies a single base away; base qualities are absent.

Sequencing used PBMCs. This receptor was taken from a human donor in good health (CMV status not recorded). Some clones in this sample may be carry-over from other donors' samples. In this chain, TRBV7-8 is recombined with TRBJ2-2; the D element could tentatively be TRBD1 or TRBD2, as 5 bases agree for each. The CDR3: CASSLAPGGNTGELFF. The nucleotides are TGTGCCAGCAGCTTAGCCCCTGGGGGGAACACCGGGGAGCTGTTTTTT.